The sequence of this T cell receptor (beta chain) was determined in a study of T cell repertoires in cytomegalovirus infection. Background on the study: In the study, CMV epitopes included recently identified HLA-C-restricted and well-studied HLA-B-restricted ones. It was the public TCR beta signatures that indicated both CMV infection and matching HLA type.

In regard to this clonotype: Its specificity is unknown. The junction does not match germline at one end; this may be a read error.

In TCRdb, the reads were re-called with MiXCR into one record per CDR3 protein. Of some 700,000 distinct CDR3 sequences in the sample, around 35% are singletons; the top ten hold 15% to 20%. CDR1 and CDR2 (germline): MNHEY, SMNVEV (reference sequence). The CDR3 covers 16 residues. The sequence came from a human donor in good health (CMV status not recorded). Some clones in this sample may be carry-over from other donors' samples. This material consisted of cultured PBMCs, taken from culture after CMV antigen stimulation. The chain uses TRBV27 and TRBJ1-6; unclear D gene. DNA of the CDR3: TGTGCCAGCATGCCGCGGTTTAGCTCCTATAATTTACCCCTCCACTTT. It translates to CASMPRFSSYNLPLHF.